Following are 21 T cell receptor beta chains from one sample sequenced in a study of T cells in localized non-small cell lung cancer. The repertoire was sequenced with immunoSEQ multiplex PCR; TCRdb's copy has only in-frame clones and lacks some. Among 45,000 to 60,000 clones listed, roughly 90% were seen once. Sequences were derived from peripheral blood, sampled before any cancer treatment. The receptors here all came from a woman aged 40-69 years with stage I lung adenocarcinoma.

The chain employs TRBV5-6 and TRBJ2-7; 7 bases map to TRBD1. The V segment lost 4 bases and the J segment 7 bases; nucleotides outside the gene matches: 8. CDR1 is SGHDT, CDR2 YYEEEE, per germline. The CDR3 covers 13 residues. The CDR3 bases are TGTGCCAGCAGCGAGGGACAGCCATGGGAGCAGTACTTC. Encoded protein: CASSEGQPWEQYF.

This sequence joins TRBV7-9 and TRBJ1-6; 8 bases match TRBD1. Germline assignment: CDR1 SEHNR and CDR2 FQNEAQ (reference sequence). The CDR3 sequence is 16 residues long. Losses at the gene ends were 2 bases for V and 9 bases for J; bases not matched to a gene: 9. The CDR3 protein is CASSLRDGQGSSPLHF. DNA of the CDR3: TGTGCCAGCAGCTTAAGAGACGGACAGGGTAGTTCACCCCTCCACTTT.

The rearrangement links TRBV6-1 to TRBJ1-1; no reliable D call. Between the trimmed V and J ends, which lost 7 bases and 4 bases, there was a span of 7 bases. CDR3 length: 11 amino acids. Germline CDR1 MNHNS, CDR2 SASEGT. The CDR3 sequence is CASTRVTEAFF. The DNA for the CDR3 is TGTGCCAGCACGAGGGTCACTGAAGCTTTCTTT.

This clone is a singleton in its sample. The genes are TRBV7-9 and TRBJ2-7, with D tentatively TRBD1 (5 bases). CDR3 length: 14 residues. V dropped 0 bases and J dropped 7 bases, with 13 bases sitting between them. Germline V gene sequence: CDR1 SEHNR, CDR2 FQNEAQ (reference sequence). The CDR3 here is CASSLALQGREQYF. The DNA for the CDR3 is TGTGCCAGCAGCTTAGCGTTGCAGGGTCGGGAGCAGTACTTC.

V and J are TRBV19 and TRBJ2-7; the D gene is possibly TRBD1 (6 bases). Trimming removed 4 bases from V and 3 bases from J, with 16 bases in between. The CDR3 spans 15 residues. The germline V gene has CDR1 LNHDA and CDR2 SQIVND (reference sequence). The CDR3 protein is CASSTRTASYYEQYF. The CDR3 DNA reads as TGTGCCAGTAGTACTAGGACAGCGAGCTACTACGAGCAGTACTTC.

The chain couples TRBV6-7 to TRBJ2-7, with TRBD1 matching 7 bases. TRBV6-7 is assigned to the ORF class and has an uncertain function. The ends lost 7 bases at V and 0 bases at J; junction bases unmatched: 12. This CDR3 is 16 amino acids long. CDR3 in DNA: TGTGCCAGCAATAGTCAGGACAGGCCGAGCTCCTACGAGCAGTACTTC. It is translated as CASNSQDRPSSYEQYF.

This sequence joins TRBV5-8 and TRBJ1-4, with 8 bases matching TRBD1. The ends lost 0 bases at V and 5 bases at J; junction bases unmatched: 0. The CDR3 extends over 14 amino acids. Germline V gene data show CDR1 as SGHTS and CDR2 as YDEGEE. Here the CDR3 reads CASSLGQGNEKLFF. In DNA form, the CDR3 reads TGTGCCAGCAGCTTGGGACAGGGGAATGAAAAACTGTTTTTT.

The chain carries TRBV12-5 and TRBJ1-2; a weak D match, TRBD1 (5 bases). In germline, CDR1 is LGHNT, CDR2 FRNRAP. V was shortened by 0 bases and J by 7 bases, with 15 bases between the two germline ends. This CDR3 is 15 amino acids long. As DNA, the CDR3 is TGTGCTAGTGGTTTGGTGGGGGGAGGTCCCGGTGGCTACACCTTC. Translated: CASGLVGGGPGGYTF.

The chain uses TRBV5-1 and TRBJ1-1; TRBD1 might be the D (5 bases). The CDR3 length is 14 residues. V lost 0 bases and J 3 bases, leaving 9 bases between the germline ends. The germline CDR1 and CDR2 sequences are SGHRS and YFSETQ. CDR3 amino acids: CASSLGGADTEAFF. The CDR3 coding sequence is TGCGCCAGCAGCTTGGGAGGGGCGGACACTGAAGCTTTCTTT.

The J gene is TRBJ2-3, the V gene TRBV4-3, with 10 bases that match TRBD2. CDR1 LGHNA and CDR2 YSLEER come from the germline V gene. The CDR3 is made up of 16 amino acids. Trimming took 1 base from V and 5 from J; bases not matched to a gene: 6. CDR3 residues: CASSQAERGGQDTQYF. DNA of the CDR3: TGCGCCAGCAGCCAAGCAGAGCGGGGGGGCCAAGATACGCAGTATTTT.

The V and J genes are TRBV6-5 and TRBJ2-7, with TRBD1 as a possible D gene (6 bases). Trimming cost V 8 bases and J 0 bases, with 11 bases left between them. Germline V lookup: CDR1 MNHEY, CDR2 SVGAGI. The CDR3 is made up of 13 amino acids. CDR3 residues: CASGTGPSYEQYF. In DNA form, the CDR3 reads TGTGCCAGCGGAACAGGGCCCTCCTACGAGCAGTACTTC.

The chain carries TRBV2 and TRBJ2-4; TRBD2 might be the D (6 bases). V was shortened by 1 base and J by 5 bases, with 15 bases between the two germline ends. Germline V lookup: CDR1 SNHLY, CDR2 FYNNEI. The CDR3 extends over 16 amino acids. The CDR3 DNA sequence: TGTGCCAGCAGTGAAGAAGGAGGGAACTCCGAAAACATTCAGTACTTC. Its translation: CASSEEGGNSENIQYF.

The chain carries TRBV27 and TRBJ1-5, with unresolved D. The CDR3 runs 14 residues. The V gene's germline CDR1 is MNHEY and CDR2 SMNVEV (reference sequence). V gave up 3 bases and J gave up 1 base, with 7 bases separating them. In DNA, the CDR3 is TGTGCCAGCAGTTTCCTACAGAGCAATCAGCCCCAGCATTTT. Translating gives CASSFLQSNQPQHF.

This clone occurred once. V gene TRBV6-5 combines with J gene TRBJ1-2, with D hard to call. The CDR3 loop spans 14 amino acids. V was trimmed by 10 bases and J by 0 bases, leaving 15 bases between them. Germline-derived CDR1 and CDR2 are MNHEY and SVGAGI. DNA of the CDR3: TGTGCCACCATAAGAAGGACCTCTAACTATGGCTACACCTTC. Its protein product is CATIRRTSNYGYTF.

The V call is TRBV7-8, the J call TRBJ2-3, with 13 positions matching TRBD2. V gave up 4 bases and J gave up 0 bases; unmatched junction bases: 10. Per the germline V gene, CDR1 is SGHVS and CDR2 is FQNEAQ. There are 19 residues in the CDR3. Here the CDR3 DNA reads TGTGCCAGCAGCTCCCGACCCCGGACTAGCGGGGGCAGCACAGATACGCAGTATTTT. Its protein product is CASSSRPRTSGGSTDTQYF.

V is TRBV9 and J is TRBJ1-2; 7 bases line up with TRBD1. The CDR3 covers 17 residues. In germline, CDR1 is SGDLS, CDR2 YYNGEE. Unmatched junction bases numbered 11, after V lost 3 bases and J lost 0 bases. This CDR3 is CASSAHSQGVPNYGYTF. In DNA, the CDR3 is TGTGCCAGCAGCGCCCACTCTCAGGGGGTCCCTAACTATGGCTACACCTTC.

This clone has a handful of counts. The rearrangement joins TRBV30 to TRBJ1-1; TRBD1 matches 7 bases. CDR1 and CDR2 from the germline V gene are GTSNPN and SVGIG (reference sequence). The CDR3 has 13 residues. Trimming took 2 bases from V and 10 from J; bases not matched to a gene: 10. CDR3 in DNA: TGTGCCTGGAGTCGCGGATCACAGGGGAGAGCTTTCTTT. Translated: CAWSRGSQGRAFF. Together with reference TRBV30 and TRBJ1-1, the CDR3 gives the full variable domain: SQTIHQWPATLVQPVGSPLSLECTVEGTSNPNLYWYRQAAGRGLQLLFYSVGIGQISSEVPQNLSASRPQDRQFILSSKKLLLSDSGFYLCAWSRGSQGRAFFGQGTRLTVV.

The V gene is TRBV14, the J gene TRBJ2-7; D is possibly TRBD1 or TRBD2 (5 bases each). Germline V gene data show CDR1 as SGHDN and CDR2 as FVKESK. V shed 1 base and J shed 5 bases, with 9 bases lying between them. The length of the CDR3 is 13 residues. The CDR3 region has the DNA TGTGCCAGCAGCCAAGTCCGGGGCAACGAGCAGTACTTC. It codes for CASSQVRGNEQYF.

The genes are TRBV9 and TRBJ2-5, with 9 bases aligning to TRBD2. Germline assignment: CDR1 SGDLS and CDR2 YYNGEE. The CDR3 length is 14 residues. The V segment lost 4 bases and the J segment 1 base; nucleotides outside the gene matches: 2. Here the CDR3 DNA reads TGTGCCAGCAGCTTGCGGGGGGGCCAAGAGACCCAGTACTTC. Its protein is CASSLRGGQETQYF.

The CDR3 loop is CASSLRRGRRETETQYF. In DNA form, the CDR3 reads TGTGCCAGCAGCTTACGGAGGGGGCGAAGGGAGACGGAGACCCAGTACTTC. V is TRBV11-3 and J is TRBJ2-5; weak D call: TRBD1 (7 bases). Germline V gene data show CDR1 as SGHNT and CDR2 as YENEEA. Trimming shortened V by 2 bases and J by 5 bases, and 21 bases separated the two germline ends. The CDR3 has 17 residues.

J is TRBJ2-7 and V is TRBV27; TRBD2 is a possible D gene (5 bases). V dropped 1 base and J dropped 5 bases, with 12 bases sitting between them. Germline loops: CDR1 MNHEY, CDR2 SMNVEV (reference sequence). The CDR3 runs to 14 residues. This chain's CDR3 is CASSLYRGPHEQYF. The CDR3 DNA reads as TGTGCCAGCAGTTTATATCGGGGTCCCCACGAGCAGTACTTC.